This T cell receptor (beta chain) appears in the sequencing data of a study of cytomegalovirus exposure and HLA in healthy donors. Study results and limitations: Most TCR sequences proved rare, with some public TCRs found in many donors. According to a later analysis, most TCR beta chains associated with CMV appeared HLA-restricted. About 90% or about 30% of the time was how often most TCR beta V segments were productive, according to an earlier analysis.

60 Vbeta and 13 Jbeta primers were used in PCR. Method: immunoSEQ multiplex PCR; TCRdb's copy keeps in-frame clones and lacks some. The sample consists of 95,000 to 150,000 clones, just over 15% of them appearing once. With respect to this clone: Antigen: not known.

This receptor was identified in a woman aged 18 to 35 in good health and CMV-seronegative. The sequenced sample consisted of PBMCs.

CDR3 residues: CASSGGPTGVTEAFF. The DNA for the CDR3 is TGTGCCAGCAGTGGGGGACCGACAGGGGTGACTGAAGCTTTCTTT. The rearrangement joins TRBV6-1 to TRBJ1-1; 8 bases are shared with TRBD1. Germline V CDR1 and CDR2: MNHNS, SASEGT. V dropped 4 bases and J dropped 5; count of bases not matched to a gene: 9. CDR3 length: 15 amino acids.